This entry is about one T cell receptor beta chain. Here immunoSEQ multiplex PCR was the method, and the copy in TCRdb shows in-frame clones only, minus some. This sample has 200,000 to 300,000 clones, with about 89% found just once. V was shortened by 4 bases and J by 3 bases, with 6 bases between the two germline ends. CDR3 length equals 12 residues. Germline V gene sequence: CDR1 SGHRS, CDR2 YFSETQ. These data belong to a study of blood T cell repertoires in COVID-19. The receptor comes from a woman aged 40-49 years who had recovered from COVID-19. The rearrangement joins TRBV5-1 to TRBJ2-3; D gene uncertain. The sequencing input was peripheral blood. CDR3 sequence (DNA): TGCGCCAGCAGCGAAGAGACAGATACGCAGTATTTT. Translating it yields CASSEETDTQYF.